Listed here are 28 T cell receptor beta chains from one sample, sequenced in a study of T-cell memory formation after mild COVID-19. Using its own MiXCR run on the 5' RACE reads, TCRdb lists one record per CDR3 protein. Counted here are about 110,000 distinct CDR3 sequences, 15% to 20% occurring once; the ten biggest clones make up around 5.5%. Input material: PBMCs or a T cell subset sorted from them (not recorded which). The receptors here all came from a man younger than 35 who had mild COVID-19 (a few samples of this study predate the infection). Cell type and time point are not known.

This sequence joins TRBV5-1 and TRBJ1-1, with 9 bases lining up with TRBD1. V lost 3 bases and J lost 4; bases outside the gene matches: 4. CDR1 SGHRS and CDR2 YFSETQ come from the germline V gene. The CDR3 spans 14 residues. Here the CDR3 DNA reads TGCGCCAGCAGCTCAAACAGGGGGCGCACTGAAGCTTTCTTT. Translated, it gives CASSSNRGRTEAFF.

The rearrangement links TRBV6-5 to TRBJ1-3; D not certain. Germline CDR1 and CDR2: MNHEY and SVGAGI. The germline V and J ends were trimmed by 0 bases and 0 bases, with 6 bases remaining between them. CDR3 size: 15 residues. CDR3: CASSYSGVSGNTIYF. The CDR3 DNA is TGTGCCAGCAGTTACTCCGGGGTCTCTGGAAACACCATATATTTT.

The J gene is TRBJ1-3, the V gene TRBV6-5; D remains ambiguous. The length of the CDR3 is 15 residues. The germline gives CDR1 MNHEY, CDR2 SVGAGI. V lost 2 bases, J lost 2 bases, and 10 bases lay in between. The CDR3 loop reads CASSYGIQPGNTIYF. DNA for the CDR3: TGTGCCAGCAGTTACGGGATACAGCCTGGAAACACCATATATTTT.

The gene calls are TRBV2 and TRBJ1-2, with 8 bases identical to TRBD1. The junction had 7 bases not matched to a gene; V was cut back by 6 bases and J by 4 bases. The CDR3 loop spans 14 amino acids. Germline V gives CDR1 SNHLY, CDR2 FYNNEI. CDR3: CASSPGTGPYGYTF. CDR3 coding DNA: TGTGCCAGCAGCCCCGGGACAGGACCCTATGGCTACACCTTC.

V usage is TRBV2 and J usage is TRBJ2-7; D perhaps matches TRBD2 (6 bases). Trimming stripped 2 bases from V and 12 bases from J, with 14 bases between. Germline CDR1 and CDR2: SNHLY and FYNNEI. This CDR3 is 12 amino acids long. In DNA form, the CDR3 reads TGTGCCAGCAGTGAACGCTCCGGGACTGGGTACGTC. This encodes CASSERSGTGYV.

This clonotype was seen only a few times. One end of the junction is discordant with germline, which a read error may explain. This chain links TRBV18 with TRBJ1-5; possibly TRBD1 for D (6 bases). Germline lookup yields CDR1 KGHSH and CDR2 LQKENI. This CDR3 is built from 15 residues. CDR3 region: CASSPQGIGNQPQHF. In nucleotides, the CDR3 is TGTGCCAGCTCTCCACAGGGTATCGGCAATCAGCCCCAGCATTTT. Together with reference TRBV18 and TRBJ1-5, the CDR3 gives the full variable domain: NAGVMQNPRHLVRRRGQEARLRCSPMKGHSHVYWYRQLPEEGLKFMVYLQKENIIDESGMPKERFSAEFPKEGPSILRIQQVVRGDSAAYFCASSPQGIGNQPQHFGDGTRLSIL.

There are a few counts of this clonotype. The chain links TRBV7-9 to TRBJ2-2; D gene ambiguous. This CDR3 has 22 residues. The germline gives CDR1 SEHNR, CDR2 FQNEAQ (reference sequence). The V gene lost 1 base and the J gene lost 4 bases, with 31 bases spanning the gap. CDR3 nucleotide sequence: TGTGCCAGCAGCTTAGACCCCCTTGGGATAGGAGCCCAGAAAAGAGGCACCGGGGAGCTGTTTTTT. Encoded protein: CASSLDPLGIGAQKRGTGELFF.

This clonotype was recorded a few times. The chain links TRBV7-2 to TRBJ2-2, with D possibly TRBD2 on 5 matching bases. CDR3 size: 15 residues. The germline V and J ends were trimmed by 4 bases and 1 base, with 10 bases remaining between them. CDR1 and CDR2 from the germline V gene are SGHTA and FQGNSA. CDR3 amino acids: CASSWRGRNTGELFF. The CDR3 DNA is TGTGCCAGCAGCTGGCGTGGGAGGAACACCGGGGAGCTGTTTTTT.

The chain has TRBV6-1 and TRBJ1-5, with 10 bases matching TRBD1. Per germline, CDR1 MNHNS and CDR2 SASEGT. J was trimmed by 4 bases and V by 7 bases; bases with no gene match: 19. CDR3 length: 19 amino acids. CDR3 nucleotides: TGTGCCAGCAAACCGGGGAAGTGGGACAGGGGAAGTTGGAATCAGCCCCAGCATTTT. This translates into CASKPGKWDRGSWNQPQHF.

This chain uses TRBV5-1 with TRBJ2-5; D call uncertain. V dropped 2 bases and J dropped 2 bases, with 7 bases sitting between them. The CDR3 is 13 residues long. Germline V gives CDR1 SGHRS, CDR2 YFSETQ. CDR3 bases: TGCGCCAGCAGCTTCGCCAGTCAAGAGACCCAGTACTTC. This codes for CASSFASQETQYF.

V usage is TRBV29-1 and J usage is TRBJ1-5; D might be TRBD1 (5 bases). Trimming removed 4 bases at V and 6 bases at J, with 13 bases between. CDR3 size: 13 residues. Looked up from germline, CDR1 is SQVTM and CDR2 is ANQGSEA. The CDR3 nucleotides read TGCAGCGTTGCGGGAGGGGACGGTCAGCCCCAGCATTTT. Amino acids: CSVAGGDGQPQHF.

This sequence joins TRBV5-1 and TRBJ2-4; D is perhaps TRBD1 (6 bases). The V gene lost 5 bases and the J gene lost 2 bases, with 11 bases spanning the gap. The length of the CDR3 is 14 residues. Germline V lookup: CDR1 SGHRS, CDR2 YFSETQ. This CDR3 is CASSPDSPKNIQYF. As DNA, the CDR3 is TGCGCCAGCAGTCCGGACAGCCCCAAAAACATTCAGTACTTC.

The J gene is TRBJ2-3, the V gene TRBV29-1; 9 nucleotides agree with TRBD1. This CDR3 has 14 amino acids. The trim removed 4 bases at V and 3 bases at J, leaving 5 bases unmatched. Germline V gene sequence: CDR1 SQVTM, CDR2 ANQGSEA. CDR3 amino acids: CSVGGTGRTDTQYF. CDR3 nucleotides: TGCAGCGTTGGGGGGACAGGGAGGACAGATACGCAGTATTTT.

The V gene is TRBV10-2, the J gene TRBJ2-7; TRBD1 agrees at 9 bases. This CDR3 spans 14 amino acids. The V segment lost 4 bases and the J segment 5 bases; nucleotides outside the gene matches: 6. The V gene's germline CDR1 is WSHSY and CDR2 SAAADI. CDR3 amino acids: CASSGTGGRNEQYF. CDR3 DNA: TGCGCCAGCAGTGGAACAGGGGGCCGCAACGAGCAGTACTTC.

J is TRBJ1-5 and V is TRBV2; D uncertain. Trimming took 5 bases from V and 5 from J, leaving 10 bases between them. The CDR3 contains 13 residues. Germline V gene sequence: CDR1 SNHLY, CDR2 FYNNEI. CDR3 sequence (DNA): TGTGCCAGCAGTCCTGGACTCGATCAGCCCCAGCATTTT. This sequence encodes CASSPGLDQPQHF.

The sample holds a few counts of this clonotype. The chain carries TRBV5-1 and TRBJ2-1; perhaps TRBD2 as D (6 bases). Germline CDR1 SGHRS, CDR2 YFSETQ. Trimming removed 0 bases at V and 3 bases at J, with 10 bases between. This CDR3 is built from 15 residues. The CDR3: CASSLDGGFYNEQFF. CDR3 DNA: TGCGCCAGCAGCTTGGACGGGGGATTCTACAATGAGCAGTTCTTC.

The chain couples TRBV29-1 to TRBJ1-4; D is perhaps TRBD1 (5 bases). Germline V gene lookup returns CDR1 SQVTM and CDR2 ANQGSEA. V was pared by 1 base and J by 7 bases, with 10 bases between. There are 13 residues in the CDR3. CDR3 in DNA: TGCAGCGTTGAAGTCAGGGTCGGTGAAAAACTGTTTTTT. Protein: CSVEVRVGEKLFF.

A few counts support this clonotype. The rearrangement uses TRBV7-2 and TRBJ2-5, with 8 bases lining up with TRBD2. Germline CDR1 is SGHTA and CDR2 is FQGNSA. V was pared by 5 bases and J by 5 bases, with 7 bases of the junction left unmatched. This CDR3 has 14 residues. CDR3 DNA sequence: TGTGCCAGCAGCCCAAGGACTAGCAGGGAGACCCAGTACTTC. Translation: CASSPRTSRETQYF.

This clonotype was observed at least ten times. The rearrangement uses TRBV7-9 and TRBJ2-7; unclear D gene. There are 15 residues in the CDR3. CDR1 is SEHNR and CDR2 is FQNEAQ in the germline V gene (reference sequence). Between the trimmed V and J ends, which lost 1 base and 2 bases, there was a span of 12 bases. The DNA for the CDR3 is TGTGCCAGCAGCTTAGAGTCGACGGCCACCTACGAGCAGTACTTC. It specifies CASSLESTATYEQYF.

This chain connects TRBV7-6 to TRBJ2-1, with 7 bases fitting TRBD1. J gave up 10 bases and V 5 bases, and 8 bases lay outside the gene matches. The CDR3 extends over 13 amino acids. Germline lookup yields CDR1 SGHVS and CDR2 FNYEAQ. The CDR3 DNA follows: TGTGCCAGCAGCCTCGACAGGGAAAGAGAGCAGTTCTTC. This gives the protein CASSLDREREQFF.

V gene TRBV5-1 combines with J gene TRBJ2-1; perhaps TRBD2 as D (5 bases). With 3 bases removed from V and 10 bases from J, the gap between germline ends came to 14 bases. Germline V gene data show CDR1 as SGHRS and CDR2 as YFSETQ. The CDR3 runs 13 residues. The CDR3: CASSSGPSGEQFF. DNA of the CDR3: TGCGCCAGCAGCTCCGGCCCTTCGGGAGAGCAGTTCTTC. Full variable domain (rest looked up from reference TRBV5-1 and TRBJ2-1): KAGVTQTPRYLIKTRGQQVTLSCSPISGHRSVSWYQQTPGQGLQFLFEYFSETQRNKGNFPGRFSGRQFSNSRSEMNVSTLELGDSALYLCASSSGPSGEQFFGPGTRLTVL.

The chain carries TRBV4-1 and TRBJ1-1; D is undetermined. V was cut by 4 bases and J by 0 bases, with 9 bases left in between. The germline CDR1 and CDR2 sequences are MGHRA and YSYEKL. CDR3 length: 14 amino acids. CDR3 DNA sequence: TGCGCCAGCAGCCGTGGCAGATTGAACACTGAAGCTTTCTTT. It is translated as CASSRGRLNTEAFF.

This clonotype occurred many times. The gene calls are TRBV4-2 and TRBJ1-5; 8 bases line up with TRBD1. Germline V lookup: CDR1 LGHNA, CDR2 YNFKEQ. CDR3 length equals 16 residues. V shed 0 bases and J 5 bases; nucleotides not matched to a gene: 6. The CDR3 loop is CASSQDLQGAYQPQHF. CDR3 in DNA: TGTGCCAGCAGCCAAGATCTGCAGGGGGCTTATCAGCCCCAGCATTTT.

This clonotype was seen a handful of times. The genes are TRBV3-1 and TRBJ2-1; D remains ambiguous. The V end lost 1 base, the J end lost 4 bases, and 8 bases lay between the germline ends. CDR1 is LGHDT, CDR2 YNNKEL, per germline (reference sequence). The CDR3 extends over 14 amino acids. CDR3 residues: CASSQVWQYNEQFF. Here the CDR3 DNA reads TGTGCCAGCAGCCAAGTCTGGCAGTACAATGAGCAGTTCTTC.

This clonotype has a handful of counts. The CDR3 sequence: CSARRGQVEQYF. For the CDR3, the DNA is TGCAGTGCTAGGAGGGGGCAAGTGGAGCAGTACTTC. The chain is built from TRBV20-1 and TRBJ2-7; 7 nucleotides match TRBD1. CDR1 is DFQATT, CDR2 SNEGSKA, per germline (reference sequence). With V trimmed by 3 bases and J by 7 bases, 6 bases remained unmatched. This CDR3 spans 12 amino acids.

In its sample, this clonotype was seen a few times. The genes are TRBV6-5 and TRBJ1-1, with a possible D match to TRBD1 (5 bases). The CDR3 is 13 residues long. The germline CDR1 and CDR2 sequences are MNHEY and SVGAGI. Trimming took off 8 bases at V and 5 bases at J, with 15 bases between the two ends. For the CDR3, the DNA is TGTGCCAGCTTACGGAGGGGAAGGACTGAAGCTTTCTTT. Translated: CASLRRGRTEAFF.

By sample fraction, this clonotype is medium-sized. The chain has TRBV5-1 and TRBJ2-1; D might be TRBD1 (5 bases). From germline, CDR1 is SGHRS and CDR2 YFSETQ. Deletions cut 1 base from V and 5 bases from J, with 7 bases between. CDR3 length equals 13 residues. CDR3 region: CASSLTGNNEQFF. Written as DNA, the CDR3 is TGCGCCAGCAGCTTGACAGGCAACAATGAGCAGTTCTTC.

This clonotype was recorded many times. The CDR3 region has the DNA TGTGCCAGCAGACACCTGACCTATGGCTACACCTTC. The encoded protein is CASRHLTYGYTF. V usage is TRBV6-4 and J usage is TRBJ1-2; unclear D gene. The V end was cut by 6 bases, the J end by 4 bases, with 9 bases between. The CDR3 spans 12 residues. Germline assignment: CDR1 MRHNA and CDR2 SNTAGT.